These 5 T cell receptor beta chains were sequenced from one sample in a study of T cell responses to AZD1222 COVID-19 vaccine. Repertoires were generated with immunoSEQ multiplex PCR, while TCRdb's copy carries only in-frame clones and drops some. The profile shows roughly 150,000 clones, roughly 88% of them singletons. Specimen: peripheral blood, collected 28 days after the second AZD1222 dose. The origin of the receptors is an adult who received the AZD1222 COVID-19 vaccine.

This clone was detected once. The chain joins TRBV4-1 to TRBJ1-1, with 8 bases fitting TRBD1. This CDR3 region has 16 residues. Per the germline V gene, CDR1 is MGHRA and CDR2 is YSYEKL. The trim removed 0 bases at V and 7 bases at J, leaving 10 bases unmatched. The CDR3 coding sequence is TGCGCCAGCAGCCAAGACCTGACAGGGGCCGGTTTTGAAGCTTTCTTT. Translated, it gives CASSQDLTGAGFEAFF.

V usage is TRBV23-1 and J usage is TRBJ1-2; D remains unclear. TRBV23-1 is an ORF; its function is uncertain. The CDR3 sequence is 18 residues long. V lost 4 bases and J lost 6, with 27 bases in between. In DNA, the CDR3 is TGCGCCAGCAGTCTGCGGGAGGGTCGGAAATTTGGGCGGAATGGCTACACCTTC. Amino acid sequence: CASSLREGRKFGRNGYTF.

This chain links TRBV14 with TRBJ2-7; D is possibly TRBD2 (7 bases). Germline V gene data show CDR1 as SGHDN and CDR2 as FVKESK. The CDR3 sequence is 16 residues long. Trimming shortened V by 0 bases and J by 6 bases, and 18 bases separated the two germline ends. CDR3 sequence (DNA): TGTGCCAGCAGCCAAGAATATGGGGGGGGCCTGTTCGAGCAGTACTTC. This codes for CASSQEYGGGLFEQYF.

The chain has TRBV5-4 and TRBJ1-6; D possibly corresponds to TRBD1 (6 bases). CDR1 SGHNT and CDR2 YYREEE come from the germline V gene (reference sequence). V lost 1 base, J lost 7 bases, and 12 bases lay in between. The CDR3 extends over 15 amino acids. The CDR3 loop is CASSLFNQGNSPLHF. The CDR3, as DNA: TGTGCCAGCAGCTTGTTTAATCAGGGGAATTCACCCCTCCACTTT.

The rearrangement links TRBV6-5 to TRBJ1-3; D is unresolved. V gave up 6 bases and J gave up 4 bases, with 16 bases separating them. This CDR3 comprises 15 residues. Germline V gene lookup returns CDR1 MNHEY and CDR2 SVGAGI. This chain's CDR3 is CASSAPGLNGNTIYF. DNA for the CDR3: TGTGCCAGCAGCGCCCCCGGACTGAACGGAAACACCATATATTTT.